This TCR beta chain emerged from a study of blood T cell repertoires in COVID-19. Background on the study: PBMCs, B-cell-depleted T cells, or T cells provided the cDNA or gDNA that made up the material.

This clone was observed a few times. The CDR3 is made up of 16 amino acids. Germline loops: CDR1 MNHEY, CDR2 SMNVEV (reference sequence). V lost 5 bases and J lost 3; bases outside the gene matches: 9. Some clones are missing from TCRdb's copy, which holds only in-frame ones; the method was immunoSEQ multiplex PCR. The repertoire includes 200,000 or so clones, more than 65% of them detected once, and about 12% sits in the top ten. The receptor was derived from a human donor in a cohort sampled during active COVID-19. Sequencing used peripheral blood. The V and J genes are TRBV27 and TRBJ1-3; 8 nucleotides agree with TRBD1. As DNA, the CDR3 is TGTGCCAGCAGTACCACCGCGACAGGGGTTGGAAACACCATATATTTT. Amino acids: CASSTTATGVGNTIYF.